This is a list of T cell receptor beta chains from one sample in a study of blood T cell repertoires in COVID-19. Some clones are missing from TCRdb's copy, which holds only in-frame ones; the method was immunoSEQ multiplex PCR. The sample lists more than 130,000 clones, approximately 80% occurring once. The sample taken for sequencing was peripheral blood. The receptor source for this set is a human donor in a cohort sampled during active COVID-19. The CDR3 runs from the conserved cysteine through the conserved F or W. The D gene is left open where the match is weak. A row's size may be missing; if present it is once, few, many or a size class.

abundance,j_gene,v_gene,d_gene,CDR3nt,CDR3aa
.,TRBJ1-2,TRBV7-2,.,TGTGCCAGCAGCTTAGCTGGTGGGGATCCAGGGGGCTACACCTTC,CASSLAGGDPGGYTF
.,TRBJ2-1,TRBV2,.,TGTGCCAGCAGGGGTCCGGGAAATGAGCAGTTCTTC,CASRGPGNEQFF
.,TRBJ2-6,TRBV6-1,.,TGTGCCAGCAGTGAACAGGGGCTAGGGGCCAACGTCCTGACTTTC,CASSEQGLGANVLTF
.,TRBJ2-7,TRBV13,.,TGTGCCAGCAGCTTAGGCTCTACTAGGGCCGAGCAGTACTTC,CASSLGSTRAEQYF
.,TRBJ2-5,TRBV5-1,TRBD1,TGCGCCAGCAGCTCCCGACAGGGTCGGACCCAGTACTTC,CASSSRQGRTQYF
.,TRBJ1-1,TRBV9,TRBD1,TGTGCCAGCAGCTCAGTAACAGGGGGCTCCCTCACTGAAGCTTTCTTT,CASSSVTGGSLTEAFF
.,TRBJ2-1,TRBV7-8,TRBD2,TGTGCCAGCAGCTTAGCGGTCGGGGGGGTCAACAATGAGCAGTTCTTC,CASSLAVGGVNNEQFF
.,TRBJ1-3,TRBV5-5,.,TGTGCCAGCAGCTCCCTTCCAGGCTCTGGAAACACCATATATTTT,CASSSLPGSGNTIYF
.,TRBJ2-2,TRBV4-3,TRBD1,TGCGCCAGCAGCCAAGGTACCGGGACAGGGAACACCGGGGAGCTGTTTTTT,CASSQGTGTGNTGELFF
.,TRBJ1-3,TRBV2,.,TGTGCCAGCAGGACGGACAGAGGAAACACCATATATTTT,CASRTDRGNTIYF
few,TRBJ1-1,TRBV6-5,.,TGTGCCAGCAGTTCTCGAGGGACTGAAGCTTTCTTT,CASSSRGTEAFF
few,TRBJ2-1,TRBV29-1,TRBD2,TGCAGCGTTGAAAGGCAAGCGGGGGGGCTCAATGAGCAGTTCTTC,CSVERQAGGLNEQFF
.,TRBJ1-1,TRBV6-5,.,TGTGCCAGCAGTTTTCGACAGGCGATGAAGAACACTGAAGCTTTCTTT,CASSFRQAMKNTEAFF
.,TRBJ1-1,TRBV18,.,TGTGCCAGCTCACCACGAGGACAGCTTGAAGCTTTCTTT,CASSPRGQLEAFF
once,TRBJ2-5,TRBV6-5,.,TGTGCCAGCAGTTACAATCAGCGGCGAGAGACCCAGTACTTC,CASSYNQRRETQYF
large,TRBJ2-1,TRBV6-2/TRBV6-3,TRBD2,TGTGCCAGCAGTACCGGGGGGGCGAATGAGCAGTTCTTC,CASSTGGANEQFF
.,TRBJ1-5,TRBV30,.,TGTGCCTGGAGTAGGGGGGGGGTGAGTCATAGCAATCAGCCCCAGCATTTT,CAWSRGGVSHSNQPQHF
.,TRBJ2-3,TRBV12-3/TRBV12-4,.,TGTGCCAGCAGTTCGACAGGCGATACGCAGTATTTT,CASSSTGDTQYF
once,TRBJ1-4,TRBV20-1,TRBD1,TGCAGTGCTAGTGCACGGACAGGGTCTAATGAAAAACTGTTTTTT,CSASARTGSNEKLFF
few,TRBJ1-2,TRBV30,.,TGTGCCTGGAGTACAGGGTCTGGCTACACCTTC,CAWSTGSGYTF
.,TRBJ2-7,TRBV29-1,TRBD2,TGCAGCGCCCACACGGGGGGTAACGAGCAGTACTTC,CSAHTGGNEQYF
.,TRBJ2-7,TRBV19,TRBD2,TGTGCCGCAAAAAATCGTCGGATGATGATCCGGGGAGGGAACGAGCAGTACTTC,CAAKNRRMMIRGGNEQYF
.,TRBJ2-1,TRBV7-6,TRBD1,TGTGCCAGCAGCTTAGGCCAGGGGGCAACCAATGAGCAGTTCTTC,CASSLGQGATNEQFF
once,TRBJ2-7,TRBV6-5,.,TGTGCCAGCAGTTACTCGCGGAACAGGTTCTACGAGCAGTACTTC,CASSYSRNRFYEQYF
few,TRBJ1-5,TRBV30,TRBD1,TGTGCCTGGGGGAGGGACAGCCGGTCCCAGCATTTT,CAWGRDSRSQHF
.,TRBJ2-3,TRBV6-1,TRBD2,TGTGCCAGCAGTGAAAGGGAGGGAGGTGCGGATACGCAGTATTTT,CASSEREGGADTQYF